This T cell receptor (beta chain) was sequenced in a study of T cells in Graves' hyperthyroidism and ophthalmopathy. The overall study: Before any treatment, at initial diagnosis, peripheral blood was collected. Study-wide points: Separation of ophthalmopathy from stable hyperthyroidism was achieved by a 13 V-J model. Most thyroid clonotypes expanded above 0.001 were also detected in blood.

This clonotype has ten or more counts. Its matching antigen is unknown. Fresh peripheral blood, 9.5 to 10 ml of it, supplied the PBMCs. Amplification targeted TCR beta CDR3 regions from RNA transcripts. During a first-round RT-PCR of the TCR CDR3, the HTBI primer set was used. TCRdb itself ran the multiplex PCR reads through MiXCR, one entry per CDR3 protein. The data show roughly 560,000 distinct CDR3 sequences, around 15% seen once. This receptor was identified in a woman between 40 and 55 years old with Graves' ophthalmopathy. Sequences were obtained from blood.

The CDR3 region has the DNA TGTGCCAGCGATTACCCGGGAGGAACGAACACCGGGGAGCTGTTTTTT. Translation gives CASDYPGGTNTGELFF. The chain uses TRBV12-3 or TRBV12-4 and TRBJ2-2, with 7 bases matching TRBD2. CDR3 length: 16 amino acids. The junction had 9 bases not matched to a gene; V was cut back by 8 bases and J by 0 bases.